The rows below give T cell receptor beta chains drawn from one sample of a study of blood T cell repertoires in COVID-19. Here immunoSEQ multiplex PCR was the method, and the copy in TCRdb shows in-frame clones only, minus some. The table has a few hundred thousand clones, over 85% seen once. Material for sequencing was PBMCs or T cells enriched from blood (not recorded which). The receptor set was obtained from a woman between 50 and 59 years old who had been exposed to COVID-19. Both conserved end residues are part of each CDR3. Each record gives: J gene, V gene, CDR3 protein.

j_gene: TRBJ1-3; v_gene: TRBV5-1; CDR3aa: CASSTGQGPSGNTIYF
j_gene: TRBJ1-2; v_gene: TRBV3-1/TRBV3-2; CDR3aa: CASSQPRTGDYGYTF
j_gene: TRBJ1-6; v_gene: TRBV19; CDR3aa: CASKEGAYNSPLHF
j_gene: TRBJ2-4; v_gene: TRBV18; CDR3aa: CASSDRGVAKNIQYF
j_gene: TRBJ1-6; v_gene: TRBV6-4; CDR3aa: CASSDTNRGSPLHF
j_gene: TRBJ1-5; v_gene: TRBV6-2/TRBV6-3; CDR3aa: CASNPGQGSNQPQHF
j_gene: TRBJ2-2; v_gene: TRBV30; CDR3aa: CAWSVQGAGELFF
j_gene: TRBJ1-2; v_gene: TRBV28; CDR3aa: CASNNLGAGGYTF
j_gene: TRBJ1-5; v_gene: TRBV5-1; CDR3aa: CASSLAPEEGNQPQHF
j_gene: TRBJ1-4; v_gene: TRBV2; CDR3aa: CASSVDPIGTGMRNEKLFF
j_gene: TRBJ2-6; v_gene: TRBV5-1; CDR3aa: CASSEPGQGAGANVLTF
j_gene: TRBJ1-6; v_gene: TRBV2; CDR3aa: CATNPRQGLGSPLHF
j_gene: TRBJ1-4; v_gene: TRBV2; CDR3aa: CASEKGDEKLFF
j_gene: TRBJ2-4; v_gene: TRBV5-1; CDR3aa: CASSLSGGRNIQYF
j_gene: TRBJ1-5; v_gene: TRBV28; CDR3aa: CASSNRGWAGNQPQHF
j_gene: TRBJ1-4; v_gene: TRBV2; CDR3aa: CASSEGNRGPGEKLFF
j_gene: TRBJ1-3; v_gene: TRBV2; CDR3aa: CASRADWNSAGNTIYF
j_gene: TRBJ1-4; v_gene: TRBV14; CDR3aa: CASSQNAGTGDNEKLFF
j_gene: TRBJ2-7; v_gene: TRBV3-1/TRBV3-2; CDR3aa: CASSRQGAGEQYF
j_gene: TRBJ2-5; v_gene: TRBV20-1; CDR3aa: CSASPRGGRGETQYF
j_gene: TRBJ2-3; v_gene: TRBV18; CDR3aa: CASSPYTSGGGTDTQYF
j_gene: TRBJ2-7; v_gene: TRBV4-1; CDR3aa: CASSDPGSIAAAYEQYF
j_gene: TRBJ1-5; v_gene: TRBV28; CDR3aa: CASSTGGWRLSNQPQHF
j_gene: TRBJ1-1; v_gene: TRBV2; CDR3aa: CASSGTGKNTEAFF
j_gene: TRBJ2-2; v_gene: TRBV13; CDR3aa: CASSYRTSGNTGELFF
j_gene: TRBJ1-4; v_gene: TRBV7-6; CDR3aa: CASSSTNEKLFF
j_gene: TRBJ2-1; v_gene: TRBV7-8; CDR3aa: CASSPGWGGDEQFF
j_gene: TRBJ2-2; v_gene: TRBV21-1; CDR3aa: CASSNYDEKRDTGELFF
j_gene: TRBJ2-2; v_gene: TRBV19; CDR3aa: CATYNRGLTGELFF
j_gene: TRBJ2-2; v_gene: TRBV7-2; CDR3aa: CASSLEWSSAGELFF
j_gene: TRBJ2-7; v_gene: TRBV5-4; CDR3aa: CASSSFGLAGGYEQYF
j_gene: TRBJ1-1; v_gene: TRBV28; CDR3aa: CASRPLLQSGEAFF
j_gene: TRBJ1-6; v_gene: TRBV4-2; CDR3aa: CASSQGFRDNSPLHF
j_gene: TRBJ2-7; v_gene: TRBV5-1; CDR3aa: CASSSDREAYEQYF
j_gene: TRBJ2-7; v_gene: TRBV2; CDR3aa: CALQDRVDYEQYF
j_gene: TRBJ1-5; v_gene: TRBV2; CDR3aa: CASRATGSSNQPQHF
j_gene: TRBJ2-2; v_gene: TRBV6-2/TRBV6-3; CDR3aa: CASSYTRLAPGELFF
j_gene: TRBJ2-6; v_gene: TRBV6-1; CDR3aa: CASSETLGLGANVLTF
j_gene: TRBJ2-1; v_gene: TRBV7-9; CDR3aa: CASSFRTGYNEQFF
j_gene: TRBJ2-2; v_gene: TRBV9; CDR3aa: CASSDGGQVLTGELFF
j_gene: TRBJ2-5; v_gene: TRBV7-6; CDR3aa: CASSLATGQGQETQYF
j_gene: TRBJ2-1; v_gene: TRBV7-2; CDR3aa: CASSLISAGGYNEQFF
j_gene: TRBJ2-1; v_gene: TRBV4-1; CDR3aa: CASSQEPSAAYNEQFF
j_gene: TRBJ2-1; v_gene: TRBV11-1; CDR3aa: CASSPHAGNEQFF
j_gene: TRBJ2-2; v_gene: TRBV10-3; CDR3aa: CAIRGQVNTGELFF
j_gene: TRBJ2-2; v_gene: TRBV4-2; CDR3aa: CASSQLVGQGTGELFF
j_gene: TRBJ1-2; v_gene: TRBV19; CDR3aa: CASSMPGYGYTF
j_gene: TRBJ2-1; v_gene: TRBV12-3/TRBV12-4; CDR3aa: CASSLMTGTEQFF
j_gene: TRBJ2-6; v_gene: TRBV28; CDR3aa: CASSSSGSGANVLTF
j_gene: TRBJ1-4; v_gene: TRBV28; CDR3aa: CASSRGTGYNEKLFF
j_gene: TRBJ2-7; v_gene: TRBV5-1; CDR3aa: CASSDNSGTGSEQYF
j_gene: TRBJ2-7; v_gene: TRBV18; CDR3aa: CASSPGSYEQYF
j_gene: TRBJ2-7; v_gene: TRBV7-9; CDR3aa: CASSLKGGEQYF
j_gene: TRBJ2-7; v_gene: TRBV7-8; CDR3aa: CASSLYDEQYF